These 31 T cell receptor beta chains originate from one sample sequenced in a study of a mutant IDH1 vaccine in newly diagnosed glioma. Time point defined: baseline, week 1 (first vaccination visit). The treatment is: pre-vaccination baseline after standard-of-care therapy. Sequencing was performed with immunoSEQ multiplex PCR; in TCRdb, only in-frame clones are kept and a portion is missing. The table records about 54,000 clones, 80% to 90% of them present only once. This material consisted of PBMCs, taken from a glioma patient treated with radiotherapy, temozolomide or both. The origin of the receptors is a man between 18 and 29 years old with glioma.

The CDR3 DNA follows: TGTGCCAGCAGTTGGGGGGCGGGGGGCCCCTACGAGCAGTACTTC. Encoded protein: CASSWGAGGPYEQYF. The rearrangement uses TRBV27 and TRBJ2-7, with 8 bases aligning to TRBD2. Germline CDR1 is MNHEY and CDR2 is SMNVEV (reference sequence). The CDR3 has 15 residues. Unmatched junction bases numbered 7, after V lost 4 bases and J lost 2 bases.

The table lists this clone with a few counts. The rearrangement links TRBV5-4 to TRBJ1-2; 7 bases line up with TRBD1. V lost 5 bases, J lost 13 bases, and 8 bases stayed unmatched. This CDR3 has 11 residues. Germline V gene sequence: CDR1 SGHNT, CDR2 YYREEE (reference sequence). In nucleotides, the CDR3 is TGTGCCAGCAGGGATTTGAGGGGGCCCACCTTC. Translation: CASRDLRGPTF.

V and J are TRBV18 and TRBJ1-1; perhaps TRBD1 as D (6 bases). CDR3 length: 13 residues. Between the trimmed V and J ends, which lost 6 bases and 0 bases, there was a span of 8 bases. The germline CDR1 and CDR2 sequences are KGHSH and LQKENI. CDR3 in amino acids: CASSGQLNTEAFF. For the CDR3, the DNA is TGTGCCAGCTCCGGACAGTTGAACACTGAAGCTTTCTTT.

The chain uses TRBV7-2 and TRBJ2-1; D is ambiguous. The germline V and J ends were trimmed by 7 bases and 0 bases, with 13 bases remaining between them. Germline CDR1 and CDR2: SGHTA and FQGNSA. This CDR3 has 15 amino acids. The DNA for the CDR3 is TGTGCCAGCACCTCTCGGCGGAGCTCCTACAATGAGCAGTTCTTC. It encodes CASTSRRSSYNEQFF.

The J gene is TRBJ1-5, the V gene TRBV10-3; D not certain. The germline gives CDR1 ENHRY, CDR2 SYGVKD. The CDR3 spans 17 residues. The V end was cut by 0 bases, the J end by 3 bases, with 15 bases between. CDR3 DNA: TGTGCCATCAGTGAGTCGGCGGTTGCGGAGGTCAATCAGCCCCAGCATTTT. Translation: CAISESAVAEVNQPQHF.

The chain couples TRBV4-1 to TRBJ2-7, with D possibly being TRBD1 (5 bases). V was cut by 1 base and J by 3 bases, with 13 bases left in between. The CDR3 contains 15 residues. Looked up from germline, CDR1 is MGHRA and CDR2 is YSYEKL. The CDR3 region has the DNA TGCGCCAGCAGCCAAGGGCAGGGTCTCATCTACGAGCAGTACTTC. It specifies CASSQGQGLIYEQYF.

The V gene is TRBV19, the J gene TRBJ2-1; the D call may be TRBD1 or TRBD2 (5 bases each). Germline lookup yields CDR1 LNHDA and CDR2 SQIVND (reference sequence). Trimming took off 6 bases at V and 0 bases at J, with 21 bases between the two ends. This CDR3 spans 18 amino acids. The CDR3, as DNA: TGTGCCAGTAGGGGGGTGAGGGGACGCCTAAGCTCCTACAATGAGCAGTTCTTC. Encoded protein: CASRGVRGRLSSYNEQFF.

In this sample, this clone turned up once. The chain uses TRBV7-9 and TRBJ1-1, with D tentatively TRBD1 (6 bases). This CDR3 contains 14 residues. V lost 1 base to trimming and J lost 7 bases, with 13 bases between them. Germline CDR1 is SEHNR and CDR2 is FQNEAQ (reference sequence). CDR3 residues: CASSLVPGVDEAFF. In DNA form, the CDR3 reads TGTGCCAGCAGCTTAGTTCCAGGGGTTGATGAAGCTTTCTTT.

The chain combines TRBV6-1 with TRBJ1-4, with D tentatively TRBD1 (6 bases). The V end was cut by 0 bases, the J end by 13 bases, with 21 bases between. This CDR3 region has 16 residues. Germline CDR1 and CDR2: MNHNS and SASEGT. The CDR3 is CASSEASIHQRGGLFF. The CDR3 region has the DNA TGTGCCAGCAGTGAAGCCTCTATCCATCAGAGGGGGGGACTGTTTTTT.

DNA for the CDR3: TGTGCCAGCAGTTTGACTTTGGGACAGTACCAAGAGACCCAGTACTTC. Its protein product is CASSLTLGQYQETQYF. The chain is built from TRBV27 and TRBJ2-5; 7 nucleotides match TRBD1. Losses at the gene ends were 3 bases for V and 0 bases for J; bases not matched to a gene: 7. The V gene's germline CDR1 is MNHEY and CDR2 SMNVEV (reference sequence). This CDR3 region has 16 residues.

The rearrangement links TRBV21-1 to TRBJ1-5; the table calls TRBD1, which could not be checked here. TRBV21-1 is reported as a pseudogene. The CDR3 covers 16 residues. The CDR3 sequence: CASSTIGARSNQPQHF. The CDR3, as DNA: TGTGCCAGCAGCACCATAGGGGCGCGGAGCAATCAGCCCCAGCATTTT.

V usage is TRBV5-1 and J usage is TRBJ1-2, with D uncertain. Germline V CDR1 and CDR2: SGHRS, YFSETQ. V was clipped by 5 bases and J by 7 bases, with 18 bases between them. This CDR3 contains 14 residues. This chain's CDR3 is CASSPDYGVAGYTF. Written as DNA, the CDR3 is TGCGCCAGCAGTCCAGATTACGGCGTGGCTGGCTACACCTTC.

The chain links TRBV9 to TRBJ1-4, with D hard to call. V lost 3 bases and J 8 bases, leaving 8 bases between the germline ends. This CDR3 spans 12 amino acids. Germline CDR1 is SGDLS and CDR2 is YYNGEE. CDR3 amino acids: CASSGDGEKLFF. The DNA of the CDR3 is TGTGCCAGCAGCGGAGACGGCGAAAAACTGTTTTTT.

This chain's CDR3 is CASSLGVGEAEAFF. For the CDR3, the DNA is TGTGCCAGCAGCTTGGGTGTGGGGGAGGCTGAAGCTTTCTTT. The chain carries TRBV5-4 and TRBJ1-1; D perhaps matches TRBD1 (5 bases). Per the germline V gene, CDR1 is SGHNT and CDR2 is YYREEE (reference sequence). Trimming left V 0 bases short and J 6 bases short, with 12 bases between. This CDR3 is built from 14 residues.

The chain is built from TRBV10-3 and TRBJ2-7, with 7 nucleotides matching TRBD2. The V gene's germline CDR1 is ENHRY and CDR2 SYGVKD. The V gene end was trimmed by 11 bases and the J gene end by 3 bases; junction bases not matched to a gene: 7. This CDR3 comprises 12 residues. CDR3 protein: CASGLRDYEQYF. The DNA for the CDR3 is TGTGCCTCGGGACTACGCGACTACGAGCAGTACTTC.

The chain is built from TRBV4-2 and TRBJ2-5; no reliable D call. This CDR3 has 12 residues. Germline CDR1 and CDR2: LGHNA and YNFKEQ. V lost 2 bases, J lost 4 bases, and 5 bases lay in between. The CDR3 sequence: CASSQPRETQYF. The CDR3 region has the DNA TGTGCCAGCAGCCAACCTCGAGAGACCCAGTACTTC.

The chain is built from TRBV5-6 and TRBJ2-3; D is undetermined. This CDR3 has 12 residues. The V gene's germline CDR1 is SGHDT and CDR2 YYEEEE. V was clipped by 6 bases and J by 5 bases, with 10 bases between them. CDR3 in DNA: TGTGCCAGCATGCTACGGCGAGATACGCAGTATTTT. As protein: CASMLRRDTQYF.

The chain employs TRBV4-2 and TRBJ1-1; D unresolved. CDR1 and CDR2 (germline): LGHNA, YNFKEQ. The CDR3 runs to 14 residues. V was shortened by 0 bases and J by 3 bases, with 8 bases between the two germline ends. The CDR3 region is CASSQEQQHTEAFF. DNA of the CDR3: TGTGCCAGCAGCCAAGAACAGCAACACACTGAAGCTTTCTTT.

This chain joins TRBV5-4 and TRBJ2-7; 7 bases align to TRBD1. CDR1 is SGHNT and CDR2 is YYREEE in the germline V gene (reference sequence). Trimming at V came to 0 bases and at J to 6 bases, leaving 6 bases not matched to a gene. The CDR3 loop spans 14 amino acids. CDR3 protein: CASSLAQGESEQYF. As DNA, the CDR3 is TGTGCCAGCAGCTTGGCGCAGGGGGAAAGCGAGCAGTACTTC.

This clone was counted a single time. The chain recombines TRBV19 with TRBJ2-7; D may be TRBD1 (5 bases). Germline V gene lookup returns CDR1 LNHDA and CDR2 SQIVND (reference sequence). The length of the CDR3 is 14 residues. V lost 4 bases, J lost 2 bases, and 12 bases lay in between. The CDR3 loop is CASSTETAPYEQYF. The CDR3 DNA is TGTGCCAGTAGTACAGAGACAGCCCCCTACGAGCAGTACTTC.

The V call is TRBV19, the J call TRBJ2-3, with D hard to call. Deletions cut 5 bases from V and 3 bases from J, with 18 bases between. This CDR3 contains 16 residues. Germline V lookup: CDR1 LNHDA, CDR2 SQIVND (reference sequence). CDR3 region: CASSPGGLWSTDTQYF. The CDR3, as DNA: TGTGCCAGTAGTCCTGGTGGGTTATGGTCTACAGATACGCAGTATTTT.

V gene TRBV7-9 combines with J gene TRBJ1-2; 7 nucleotides line up with TRBD1. CDR1 is SEHNR and CDR2 is FQNEAQ in the germline V gene (reference sequence). There are 14 residues in the CDR3. V trimming: 5 bases; J trimming: 7 bases; junction bases outside the gene matches: 10. The chain's CDR3 is CASSQSTGLGGYTF. The DNA for the CDR3 is TGTGCCAGCAGCCAGTCGACAGGGTTGGGTGGCTACACCTTC.

The CDR3 reads CASSPKPGAPFANTGELFF. DNA for the CDR3: TGTGCCAGCAGCCCCAAGCCGGGGGCCCCGTTCGCGAACACCGGGGAGCTGTTTTTT. This sequence joins TRBV7-8 and TRBJ2-2; D tentatively fits TRBD1 or TRBD2 (6 bases each). Deletions cut 5 bases from V and 0 bases from J, with 22 bases between. Germline lookup yields CDR1 SGHVS and CDR2 FQNEAQ. The CDR3 totals 19 residues.

The rearrangement uses TRBV29-1 and TRBJ2-7; 7 bases fit TRBD1. This CDR3 is built from 14 residues. V dropped 6 bases and J dropped 0; count of bases not matched to a gene: 8. CDR1 is SQVTM and CDR2 is ANQGSEA in the germline V gene. CDR3 sequence: CSVEDRTYSYEQYF. DNA for the CDR3: TGCAGCGTAGAGGACAGGACCTACTCCTACGAGCAGTACTTC.

J is TRBJ1-6 and V is TRBV25-1; D possibly corresponds to TRBD1 (5 bases). Germline V lookup: CDR1 MGHDK, CDR2 SYGVNS. V gave up 1 base and J gave up 4 bases, with 14 bases separating them. The CDR3 has 17 residues. DNA for the CDR3: TGTGCCAGCAGTGAATCATCCGGGACCGGTTATAATTCACCCCTCCACTTT. This sequence encodes CASSESSGTGYNSPLHF.

A few counts support this clone. The sample carries other DNA sequences with the same CDR3. The CDR3 bases are TGCGCCAGCAGCTTAGTAGGGACTGAAGCTTTCTTT. Translation gives CASSLVGTEAFF. The rearrangement uses TRBV5-1 and TRBJ1-1, with D hard to call. Per germline, CDR1 SGHRS and CDR2 YFSETQ. This CDR3 comprises 12 residues. Trimming pared 2 bases from V and 5 bases from J, leaving 7 bases between.

The chain links TRBV9 to TRBJ1-1; no firm D call. The germline V gene encodes CDR1 SGDLS and CDR2 YYNGEE. V lost 3 bases and J lost 5, with 8 bases in between. There are 12 residues in the CDR3. In nucleotides, the CDR3 is TGTGCCAGCAGCGGTCAGTGGACTGAAGCTTTCTTT. This translates into CASSGQWTEAFF. Full variable domain (outside the CDR3, taken from reference TRBV9 and TRBJ1-1): DSGVTQTPKHLITATGQRVTLRCSPRSGDLSVYWYQQSLDQGLQFLIQYYNGEERAKGNILERFSAQQFPDLHSELNLSSLELGDSALYFCASSGQWTEAFFGQGTRLTVV.

The rearrangement joins TRBV4-2 to TRBJ1-2; 9 bases line up with TRBD1. The CDR3 loop spans 17 amino acids. The germline V gene encodes CDR1 LGHNA and CDR2 YNFKEQ. V dropped 4 bases and J dropped 4; count of bases not matched to a gene: 13. DNA of the CDR3: TGTGCCAGCAGCCGAGGGACAGGGAGCGGGGGGGGCTATGGCTACACCTTC. Protein: CASSRGTGSGGGYGYTF.

V and J are TRBV5-1 and TRBJ1-4; tentative D call: TRBD1 (5 bases). The CDR3 contains 16 residues. V was pared by 4 bases and J by 7 bases, with 20 bases between. Germline V CDR1 and CDR2: SGHRS, YFSETQ. The CDR3 DNA reads as TGCGCCAGCAGCCTGGGGCTGGCCACTGAGGGTGAAAAACTGTTTTTT. Its translation: CASSLGLATEGEKLFF.

The chain joins TRBV4-3 to TRBJ1-4; D perhaps matches TRBD1 (6 bases). The germline gives CDR1 LGHNA, CDR2 YSLEER. V lost 0 bases and J 11 bases, leaving 13 bases between the germline ends. This CDR3 is 14 amino acids long. In DNA form, the CDR3 reads TGCGCCAGCAGCCAAGAAACAGGGCGGAGGAAACTGTTTTTT. Its protein is CASSQETGRRKLFF.

The genes are TRBV5-4 and TRBJ2-7; the D gene is possibly TRBD1 (6 bases). Per the germline V gene, CDR1 is SGHNT and CDR2 is YYREEE (reference sequence). Trimming left V 0 bases short and J 7 bases short, with 8 bases between. This CDR3 has 12 amino acids. The CDR3, as DNA: TGTGCCAGCAGCTTGGGACAGGTAGAGCAGTACTTC. Amino acids: CASSLGQVEQYF.